This T cell receptor beta chain appears in the sequencing data of a study of shared clonotypes between healthy human individuals. Study conclusions and caveats: A limitation of the genetic and exposure-history diversity represented arose from few donors.

Researchers divided each subset's genomic DNA evenly across several immunoSEQ plates. As handled by the study authors: ImmunoSEQ only sent back junction sequences with no quality scores, so filtering was done differently. Method: immunoSEQ multiplex PCR; TCRdb's copy keeps in-frame clones and lacks some. D and trimming were read from the DNA, whereas the V and J calls and clone size are those reported in that table. The sample records around 2.5 million clones, 93% being singletons. CD4+ cells were split into CD45RA+ naive and CD45RA-negative memory subsets. The sample holds one count of this clone. Antigen specificity is unknown. Germline values: CDR1 SGHNT, CDR2 YYREEE (reference sequence). This CDR3 has 14 residues. Trimming took 1 base from V and 6 from J, leaving 14 bases between them.

The chain couples TRBV5-4 to TRBJ2-7; perhaps TRBD2 as D (6 bases). The sequencing input was naive CD4+ T cells from PBMCs. Subset denoted: CD45RA+ positively selected. The TCR comes from a man aged 18 to 30 in good health. Some clones in this sample may be carry-over from other donors' samples. The CDR3 sequence is CASSLFLEGSEQYF. The CDR3 nucleotides read TGTGCCAGCAGCTTGTTTTTGGAGGGCTCCGAGCAGTACTTC.